What follows describes a single T cell receptor (beta chain). The method was immunoSEQ multiplex PCR; TCRdb's version includes in-frame clones alone and lacks a portion of them. The sample yields hundreds of thousands of clones, around 74% seen once. This sample was taken from a study of shared clonotypes between healthy human individuals. CDR3 length equals 13 residues. Trimming cost V 2 bases and J 9 bases, with 11 bases left between them. Germline lookup yields CDR1 MNHNS and CDR2 SASEGT. The chain carries TRBV6-1 and TRBJ2-1, with D perhaps TRBD2 (5 bases). The receptor's source is a woman under 40 in good health. The specimen was memory CD4+ T cells sorted from blood. Subset noted: CD45RA-negative fraction. CDR3 bases: TGTGCCAGCAGTGAACCTGACGAGGGTGAGCAGTTCTTC. Its translation: CASSEPDEGEQFF.